This passage covers 30 T cell receptor beta chains from one sample sequenced in a study of blood T cell repertoires in COVID-19 (dated by TCRdb to 2018 to 2020). Libraries were constructed by the immunoSEQ multiplex PCR assay. The clones in this table, taken by TCRdb from immuneACCESS, are in-frame only. Not every clone is retained; where verified, under half of the shortfall comes from an unresolved V gene, and the cause of the rest is unknown. The sample records 110,000 to 150,000 clones, around 84% of which are singletons. Around 8.2% of the sample belongs to the ten largest clones. Sequenced: peripheral blood. Receptors originate from an older woman with acute or convalescent COVID-19.

V and J are TRBV5-4 and TRBJ1-5, with a weak D call TRBD1 (5 bases). The ends were cut back, 0 bases at V and 6 bases at J, with 16 bases in the middle. The V gene's germline CDR1 is SGHNT and CDR2 YYREEE (reference sequence). The CDR3 consists of 16 residues. This chain's CDR3 is CASSLGGVGSGQPQHF. CDR3 in DNA: TGTGCCAGCAGCTTGGGGGGGGTGGGCAGCGGTCAGCCCCAGCATTTT.

The rearrangement links TRBV29-1 to TRBJ1-4; D is undetermined. Germline assignment: CDR1 SQVTM and CDR2 ANQGSEA. Trimming left V 7 bases short and J 4 bases short, with 25 bases between. This CDR3 comprises 17 residues. The CDR3 bases are TGCAGCGCCGCGAACACGGGAATGTGGCCAATTAATGAAAAACTGTTTTTT. Protein product: CSAANTGMWPINEKLFF.

The gene calls are TRBV10-3 and TRBJ2-5; 14 nucleotides agree with TRBD2. V shed 6 bases and J 7 bases; nucleotides not matched to a gene: 4. Germline CDR1 ENHRY, CDR2 SYGVKD. CDR3 length equals 14 residues. The chain's CDR3 is CAIRTSGGDATQYF. The CDR3 nucleotides read TGTGCCATCAGGACTAGCGGGGGGGATGCGACCCAGTACTTC.

The chain links TRBV5-1 to TRBJ1-3, with a possible D match to TRBD1 (6 bases). The CDR3 is 16 residues long. Germline CDR1 reads SGHRS; CDR2 reads YFSETQ. The V gene lost 4 bases and the J gene lost 1 base, with 15 bases spanning the gap. CDR3 residues: CASSRGGAPSGNTIYF. The CDR3 coding sequence is TGCGCCAGCAGCCGTGGGGGGGCGCCATCTGGAAACACCATATATTTT.

This chain uses TRBV7-9 with TRBJ2-7; tentatively, D is TRBD1 (6 bases). V was pared by 5 bases and J by 6 bases, with 11 bases between. The germline V gene encodes CDR1 SEHNR and CDR2 FQNEAQ (reference sequence). The CDR3 runs to 12 residues. The DNA for the CDR3 is TGTGCCAGCAGCGGAGTGGGGGCCGAGCAGTACTTC. It codes for CASSGVGAEQYF.

The chain has TRBV2 and TRBJ1-1; D is unclear. V dropped 2 bases and J dropped 1 base, with 8 bases sitting between them. The CDR3 is 14 residues long. Germline V gives CDR1 SNHLY, CDR2 FYNNEI. The DNA of the CDR3 is TGTGCCAGCAGTGAACTCCCGAGGAACACTGAAGCTTTCTTT. As protein: CASSELPRNTEAFF.

This clone occurred once. The chain has TRBV10-3 and TRBJ2-3; D is perhaps TRBD2 (7 bases). This CDR3 comprises 16 residues. Germline-derived CDR1 and CDR2 are ENHRY and SYGVKD. The V gene lost 4 bases and the J gene lost 0 bases, with 14 bases spanning the gap. CDR3 in amino acids: CAISGEGGRSTDTQYF. The CDR3 DNA reads TGTGCCATCAGTGGGGAGGGGGGCCGTAGCACAGATACGCAGTATTTT.

The CDR3 coding sequence is TGTGCCAGCAGCCCCGACCAGGTGGGGACCCAGTACTTC. This translates into CASSPDQVGTQYF. V and J are TRBV14 and TRBJ2-5, with no clear D. Between the trimmed V and J ends, which lost 4 bases and 7 bases, there was a span of 13 bases. This CDR3 comprises 13 residues. Germline V gene sequence: CDR1 SGHDN, CDR2 FVKESK.

The table lists this clone with a count of one. This sequence joins TRBV4-1 and TRBJ2-3, with D possibly TRBD2 on 6 matching bases. V shed 6 bases and J shed 0 bases, with 13 bases lying between them. Germline values: CDR1 MGHRA, CDR2 YSYEKL. The CDR3 has 15 residues. CDR3 region: CASRERGSSTDTQYF. As DNA, the CDR3 is TGCGCCAGCAGAGAACGGGGGAGTAGCACAGATACGCAGTATTTT.

The chain is built from TRBV18 and TRBJ2-1, with 10 bases aligning to TRBD2. Trimming cost V 0 bases and J 5 bases; bases outside gene matches: 4. Per the germline V gene, CDR1 is KGHSH and CDR2 is LQKENI. The CDR3 has 16 residues. The CDR3 DNA is TGTGCCAGCTCACCACCAGCAGCGGGGGGGAACAATGAGCAGTTCTTC. This gives the protein CASSPPAAGGNNEQFF.

This rearrangement joins TRBV7-3 to TRBJ2-1, with TRBD2 identical over 10 bases. This CDR3 is built from 16 residues. V gave up 3 bases and J gave up 7 bases; unmatched junction bases: 9. Germline values: CDR1 SGHTA, CDR2 FQGTGA. The CDR3 sequence is CASSFLGTSVQNEQFF. DNA for the CDR3: TGTGCCAGCAGCTTCTTGGGGACTAGCGTCCAAAATGAGCAGTTCTTC.

This chain links TRBV19 with TRBJ1-1; maybe TRBD1 (6 bases). The germline V and J ends were trimmed by 4 bases and 4 bases, with 13 bases remaining between them. This CDR3 spans 14 amino acids. The germline V gene has CDR1 LNHDA and CDR2 SQIVND (reference sequence). The chain's CDR3 is CASSTTGGGTEAFF. CDR3 coding DNA: TGTGCCAGTAGTACGACAGGTGGGGGCACTGAAGCTTTCTTT.

The V gene is TRBV28, the J gene TRBJ1-5; D is unclear. Deletions cut 6 bases from V and 2 bases from J, with 17 bases between. The CDR3 sequence is 16 residues long. Germline V gives CDR1 MDHEN, CDR2 SYDVKM. Here the CDR3 DNA reads TGTGCCAGCAGCCCAGAGGAAGGCTATGGCAATCAGCCCCAGCATTTT. This gives the protein CASSPEEGYGNQPQHF.

This clone has just one count. The chain couples TRBV4-1 to TRBJ1-1; the D gene is possibly TRBD1 (5 bases). The CDR3 covers 15 residues. Germline V gene data show CDR1 as MGHRA and CDR2 as YSYEKL. Trimming pared 0 bases from V and 5 bases from J, leaving 13 bases between. CDR3 amino acids: CASSQEVGRGTEAFF. The CDR3 DNA follows: TGCGCCAGCAGCCAAGAGGTAGGGAGGGGAACTGAAGCTTTCTTT.

The rearrangement links TRBV14 to TRBJ1-1, with no clear D. The CDR3 covers 12 residues. V shed 0 bases and J shed 11 bases, with 10 bases lying between them. Looked up from germline, CDR1 is SGHDN and CDR2 is FVKESK. This CDR3 reads CASSQEWQRAFF. The CDR3 DNA follows: TGTGCCAGCAGCCAAGAATGGCAGAGGGCTTTCTTT.

The gene calls are TRBV19 and TRBJ2-1, with D unclear. Per the germline V gene, CDR1 is LNHDA and CDR2 is SQIVND (reference sequence). This CDR3 spans 14 amino acids. V was trimmed by 8 bases and J by 2 bases, leaving 13 bases between them. The CDR3 spells CASRPTDTYNEQFF. The CDR3 region has the DNA TGTGCCAGTCGTCCCACCGACACCTACAATGAGCAGTTCTTC.

The chain has TRBV5-8 and TRBJ2-1, with D uncertain. The CDR3 sequence is 15 residues long. CDR1 is SGHTS, CDR2 YDEGEE, per germline. Trimming shortened V by 0 bases and J by 0 bases, and 7 bases separated the two germline ends. In DNA form, the CDR3 reads TGTGCCAGCAGCTTGGGCCGCAGCTCCTACAATGAGCAGTTCTTC. This sequence encodes CASSLGRSSYNEQFF.

J is TRBJ2-1 and V is TRBV5-5; weak D call: TRBD2 (6 bases). This CDR3 contains 12 residues. Trimming removed 4 bases from V and 13 bases from J, with 15 bases in between. CDR1 is SGHKS, CDR2 YYEKEE, per germline (reference sequence). The CDR3 loop is CASSRESGTQFF. The CDR3 nucleotides are TGTGCCAGCAGCCGCGAGTCCGGGACTCAGTTCTTC.

The sample holds one count of this clone. The rearrangement joins TRBV19 to TRBJ1-2; 7 bases fit TRBD1. Germline lookup yields CDR1 LNHDA and CDR2 SQIVND (reference sequence). CDR3 size: 16 residues. V shed 0 bases, J shed 4 bases, and the junction held 8 bases outside the gene matches. CDR3 in amino acids: CASSIDLGTVAYGYTF. CDR3 in DNA: TGTGCCAGTAGTATAGACCTCGGGACAGTAGCCTATGGCTACACCTTC.

The chain has TRBV10-3 and TRBJ2-6; 9 bases agree with TRBD1. CDR3 length: 16 residues. The V segment lost 6 bases and the J segment 2 bases; nucleotides outside the gene matches: 5. Germline V CDR1 and CDR2: ENHRY, SYGVKD. CDR3 residues: CAIRAGTGTGANVLTF. The CDR3 DNA reads as TGTGCCATCAGGGCCGGGACAGGGACTGGGGCCAACGTCCTGACTTTC.

The rearrangement links TRBV6-6 to TRBJ1-2, with 7 bases fitting TRBD1. Germline assignment: CDR1 MNHNY and CDR2 SVGAGI (reference sequence). The CDR3 contains 15 residues. The trim removed 6 bases at V and 2 bases at J, leaving 9 bases unmatched. The CDR3 is CASSLDRARNYGYTF. CDR3 nucleotide sequence: TGTGCCAGCAGCCTAGACAGGGCGCGGAACTATGGCTACACCTTC.

The genes are TRBV6-5 and TRBJ1-1; 7 nucleotides align to TRBD1. CDR1 MNHEY and CDR2 SVGAGI come from the germline V gene. Trimming cost V 0 bases and J 2 bases; bases outside gene matches: 3. This CDR3 is built from 15 residues. Written as DNA, the CDR3 is TGTGCCAGCAGTTACTCCTGGGACAGCAACACTGAAGCTTTCTTT. Its protein product is CASSYSWDSNTEAFF.

The chain has TRBV29-1 and TRBJ1-2; D unclear. Germline CDR1 SQVTM, CDR2 ANQGSEA. The CDR3 contains 15 residues. V was cut by 3 bases and J by 4 bases, with 18 bases left in between. The DNA of the CDR3 is TGCAGCGTTGATTTGGGGAGAAGGAGACCCTATGGCTACACCTTC. Its protein product is CSVDLGRRRPYGYTF.

The V gene is TRBV9, the J gene TRBJ1-2; perhaps TRBD1 as D (5 bases). V gave up 0 bases and J gave up 2 bases, with 17 bases separating them. The CDR3 length is 17 residues. CDR1 SGDLS and CDR2 YYNGEE come from the germline V gene. CDR3 sequence: CASSVAVRGGRNYGYTF. The CDR3 DNA is TGTGCCAGCAGCGTAGCAGTTCGGGGGGGTAGGAACTATGGCTACACCTTC. The full variable domain, with the rest looked up from reference TRBV9 and TRBJ1-2, is DSGVTQTPKHLITATGQRVTLRCSPRSGDLSVYWYQQSLDQGLQFLIQYYNGEERAKGNILERFSAQQFPDLHSELNLSSLELGDSALYFCASSVAVRGGRNYGYTFGSGTRLTVV.

The J gene is TRBJ1-5, the V gene TRBV19; 7 nucleotides align to TRBD1. The CDR3 runs 18 residues. Germline values: CDR1 LNHDA, CDR2 SQIVND (reference sequence). Losses at the gene ends were 3 bases for V and 3 bases for J; bases not matched to a gene: 14. CDR3 in amino acids: CASSMRGPRSSLNQPQHF. The CDR3 nucleotides are TGTGCCAGTAGTATGAGGGGGCCCCGGTCCTCTCTCAATCAGCCCCAGCATTTT.

The sample holds one count of this clone. V and J are TRBV5-4 and TRBJ2-3; 7 bases match TRBD2. V trimming: 5 bases; J trimming: 1 base; junction bases outside the gene matches: 4. The CDR3 has 14 amino acids. The germline CDR1 and CDR2 sequences are SGHNT and YYREEE (reference sequence). CDR3 nucleotide sequence: TGTGCCAGCAGGGGCCGGGGGGGCACAGATACGCAGTATTTT. Translating gives CASRGRGGTDTQYF.

This clone was recorded once. The chain recombines TRBV28 with TRBJ1-5; unclear D gene. This CDR3 has 16 residues. Germline V gene data show CDR1 as MDHEN and CDR2 as SYDVKM. The V end was cut by 5 bases, the J end by 2 bases, with 16 bases between. The CDR3 is CASSLGRRGGNQPQHF. The CDR3 DNA reads TGTGCCAGCAGTCTGGGCCGCCGGGGAGGCAATCAGCCCCAGCATTTT.

The V gene is TRBV10-2, the J gene TRBJ1-1; 8 bases agree with TRBD1. The CDR3 runs 15 residues. Germline loops: CDR1 WSHSY, CDR2 SAAADI. Trimming cost V 6 bases and J 0 bases; bases outside gene matches: 6. CDR3 sequence reads: CASRRGGQVNTEAFF. DNA of the CDR3: TGCGCCAGCAGAAGGGGGGGACAGGTGAACACTGAAGCTTTCTTT.

The gene calls are TRBV27 and TRBJ1-1, with a weak D call TRBD1 (5 bases). CDR3 length equals 13 residues. Germline CDR1 and CDR2: MNHEY and SMNVEV (reference sequence). Trimming pared 6 bases from V and 3 bases from J, leaving 11 bases between. The CDR3 DNA reads TGTGCCAGCAGAGGACCGGGGGACACTGAAGCTTTCTTT. Translation: CASRGPGDTEAFF.

A few counts support this clone. The rearrangement joins TRBV4-3 to TRBJ2-3, with a possible D match to TRBD2 (7 bases). Germline V CDR1 and CDR2: LGHNA, YSLEER. Trimming took off 4 bases at V and 6 bases at J, with 20 bases between the two ends. The CDR3 loop spans 16 amino acids. The CDR3 DNA follows: TGCGCCAGCAGCCCCCGTTTAAGGGGGGGCGGGGATACGCAGTATTTT. It is translated as CASSPRLRGGGDTQYF.